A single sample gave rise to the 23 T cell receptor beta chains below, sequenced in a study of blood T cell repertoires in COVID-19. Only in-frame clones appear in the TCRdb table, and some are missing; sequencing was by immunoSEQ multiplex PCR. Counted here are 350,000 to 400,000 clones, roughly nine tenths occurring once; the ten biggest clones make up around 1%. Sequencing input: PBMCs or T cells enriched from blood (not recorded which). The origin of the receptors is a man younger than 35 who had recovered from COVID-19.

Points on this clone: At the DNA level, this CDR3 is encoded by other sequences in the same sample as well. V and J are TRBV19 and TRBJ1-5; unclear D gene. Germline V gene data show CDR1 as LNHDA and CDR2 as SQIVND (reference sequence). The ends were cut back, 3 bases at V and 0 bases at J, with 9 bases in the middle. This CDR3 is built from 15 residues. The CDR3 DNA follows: TGTGCCAGTAGTATCTCGGGGAATAGCAATCAGCCCCAGCATTTT. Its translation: CASSISGNSNQPQHF.

CDR3 residues: CASSLLRFPSYNSPLHF. Written as DNA, the CDR3 is TGTGCCAGCAGCCTACTACGGTTCCCTTCTTATAATTCACCCCTCCACTTT. The rearrangement joins TRBV11-2 to TRBJ1-6; D gene uncertain. Germline lookup yields CDR1 SGHAT and CDR2 FQNNGV. V shed 5 bases and J shed 4 bases, with 18 bases lying between them. This CDR3 region has 17 residues.

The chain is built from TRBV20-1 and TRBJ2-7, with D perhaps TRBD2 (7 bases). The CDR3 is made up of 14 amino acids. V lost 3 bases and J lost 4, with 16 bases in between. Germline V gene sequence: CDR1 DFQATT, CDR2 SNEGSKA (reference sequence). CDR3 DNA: TGCAGTGCTAGTTACGGGGGGCTTGAGTACGAGCAGTACTTC. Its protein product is CSASYGGLEYEQYF.

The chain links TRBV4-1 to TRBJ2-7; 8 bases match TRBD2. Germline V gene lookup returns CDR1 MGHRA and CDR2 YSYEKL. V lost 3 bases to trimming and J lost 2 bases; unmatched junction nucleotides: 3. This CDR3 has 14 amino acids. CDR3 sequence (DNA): TGCGCCAGCAGCCACCCGGGACTAGCCTACGAGCAGTACTTC. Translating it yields CASSHPGLAYEQYF.

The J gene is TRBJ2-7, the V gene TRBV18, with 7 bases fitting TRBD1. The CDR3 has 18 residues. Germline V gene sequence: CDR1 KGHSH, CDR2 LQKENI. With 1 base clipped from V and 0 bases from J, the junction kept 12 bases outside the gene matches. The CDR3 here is CASSPQAGRGRVSYEQYF. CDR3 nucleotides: TGTGCCAGCTCACCACAGGCGGGCAGGGGGAGAGTCTCCTACGAGCAGTACTTC.

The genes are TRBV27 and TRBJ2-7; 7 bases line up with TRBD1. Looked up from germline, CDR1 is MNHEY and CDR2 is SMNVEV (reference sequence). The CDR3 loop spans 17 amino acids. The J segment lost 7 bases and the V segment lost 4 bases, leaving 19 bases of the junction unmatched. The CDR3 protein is CASSYRFRDSLLGEQYF. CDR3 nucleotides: TGTGCCAGCAGTTACCGGTTCCGGGACAGCTTACTAGGGGAGCAGTACTTC.

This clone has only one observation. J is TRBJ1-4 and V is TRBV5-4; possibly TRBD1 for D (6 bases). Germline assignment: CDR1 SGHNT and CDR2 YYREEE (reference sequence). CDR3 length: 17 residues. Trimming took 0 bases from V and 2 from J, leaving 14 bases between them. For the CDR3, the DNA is TGTGCCAGCAGCTTGGGGTCCTTTAGGGGGACTAATGAAAAACTGTTTTTT. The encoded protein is CASSLGSFRGTNEKLFF.

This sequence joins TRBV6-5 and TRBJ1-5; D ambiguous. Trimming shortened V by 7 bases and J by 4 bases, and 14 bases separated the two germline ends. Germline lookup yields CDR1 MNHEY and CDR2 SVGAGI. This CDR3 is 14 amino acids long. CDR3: CASTLGYGNQPQHF. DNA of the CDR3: TGTGCCAGCACCCTGGGCTATGGAAATCAGCCCCAGCATTTT.

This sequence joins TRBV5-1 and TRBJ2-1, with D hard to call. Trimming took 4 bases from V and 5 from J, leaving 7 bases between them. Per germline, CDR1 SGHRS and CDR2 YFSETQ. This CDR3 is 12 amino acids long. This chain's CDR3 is CASSPGHNEQFF. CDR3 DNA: TGCGCCAGCAGCCCCGGTCACAATGAGCAGTTCTTC.

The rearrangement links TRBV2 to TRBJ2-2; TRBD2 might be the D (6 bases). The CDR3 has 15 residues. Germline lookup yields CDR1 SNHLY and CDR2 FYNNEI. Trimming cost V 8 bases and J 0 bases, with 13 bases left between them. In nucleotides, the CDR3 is TGTGCCAGCTCCTGGAGGGAGACGAACACCGGGGAGCTGTTTTTT. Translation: CASSWRETNTGELFF.

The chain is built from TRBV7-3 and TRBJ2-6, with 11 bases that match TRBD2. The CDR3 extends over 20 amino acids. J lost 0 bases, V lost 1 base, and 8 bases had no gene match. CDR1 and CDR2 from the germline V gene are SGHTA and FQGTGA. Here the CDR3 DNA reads TGTGCCAGCAGCTTAAACGTAGGACTAGCGGGCCCCTCTGGGGCCAACGTCCTGACTTTC. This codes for CASSLNVGLAGPSGANVLTF.

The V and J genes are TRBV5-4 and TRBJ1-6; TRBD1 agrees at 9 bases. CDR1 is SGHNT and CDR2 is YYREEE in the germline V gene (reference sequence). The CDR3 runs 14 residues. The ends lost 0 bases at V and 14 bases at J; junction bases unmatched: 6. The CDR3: CASSLGQGESSLHF. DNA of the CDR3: TGTGCCAGCAGCTTGGGACAGGGGGAATCGTCCCTCCACTTT.

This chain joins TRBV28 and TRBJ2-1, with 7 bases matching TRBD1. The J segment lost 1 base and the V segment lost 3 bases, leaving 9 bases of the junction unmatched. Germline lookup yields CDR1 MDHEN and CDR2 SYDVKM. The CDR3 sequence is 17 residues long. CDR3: CASSFRPTGLSYNEQFF. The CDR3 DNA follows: TGTGCCAGCAGTTTCCGACCGACAGGGCTATCCTACAATGAGCAGTTCTTC. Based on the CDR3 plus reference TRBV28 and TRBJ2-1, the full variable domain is DVKVTQSSRYLVKRTGEKVFLECVQDMDHENMFWYRQDPGLGLRLIYFSYDVKMKEKGDIPEGYSVSREKKERFSLILESASTNQTSMYLCASSFRPTGLSYNEQFFGPGTRLTVL.

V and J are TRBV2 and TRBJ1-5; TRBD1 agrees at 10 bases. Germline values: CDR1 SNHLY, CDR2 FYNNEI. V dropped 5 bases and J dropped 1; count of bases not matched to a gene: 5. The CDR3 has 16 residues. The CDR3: CASSPGQGVSNQPQHF. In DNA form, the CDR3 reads TGTGCCAGCAGTCCCGGACAGGGGGTGAGCAATCAGCCCCAGCATTTT. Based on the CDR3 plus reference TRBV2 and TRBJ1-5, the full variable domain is EPEVTQTPSHQVTQMGQEVILRCVPISNHLYFYWYRQILGQKVEFLVSFYNNEISEKSEIFDDQFSVERPDGSNFTLKIRSTKLEDSAMYFCASSPGQGVSNQPQHFGDGTRLSIL.

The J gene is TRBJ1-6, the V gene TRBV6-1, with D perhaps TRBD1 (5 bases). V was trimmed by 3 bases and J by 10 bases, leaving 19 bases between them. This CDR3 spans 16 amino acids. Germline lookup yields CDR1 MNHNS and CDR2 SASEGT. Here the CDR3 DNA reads TGTGCCAGCAGTGATCAAGCAGGGTCAGGGTACTCACCCCTCCACTTT. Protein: CASSDQAGSGYSPLHF.

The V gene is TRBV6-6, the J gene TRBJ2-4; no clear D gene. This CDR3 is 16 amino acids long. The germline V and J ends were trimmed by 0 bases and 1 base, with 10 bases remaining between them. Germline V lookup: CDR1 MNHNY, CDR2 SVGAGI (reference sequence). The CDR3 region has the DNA TGTGCCAGCAGTTACTCCGCCGCCAGGGCCAAAAACATTCAGTACTTC. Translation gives CASSYSAARAKNIQYF.

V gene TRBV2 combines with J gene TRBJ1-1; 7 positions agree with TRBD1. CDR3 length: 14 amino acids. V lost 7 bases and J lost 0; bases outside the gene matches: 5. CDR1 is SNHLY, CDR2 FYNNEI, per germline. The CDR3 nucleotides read TGTGCCAGCAAAACGGACAGGCTGAACACTGAAGCTTTCTTT. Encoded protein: CASKTDRLNTEAFF. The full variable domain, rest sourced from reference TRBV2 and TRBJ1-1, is EPEVTQTPSHQVTQMGQEVILRCVPISNHLYFYWYRQILGQKVEFLVSFYNNEISEKSEIFDDQFSVERPDGSNFTLKIRSTKLEDSAMYFCASKTDRLNTEAFFGQGTRLTVV.

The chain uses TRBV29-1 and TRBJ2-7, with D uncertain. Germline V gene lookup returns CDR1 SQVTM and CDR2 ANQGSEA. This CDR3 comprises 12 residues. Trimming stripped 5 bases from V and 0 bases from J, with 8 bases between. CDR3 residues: CSVQATSYEQYF. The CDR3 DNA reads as TGCAGCGTTCAGGCTACCTCCTACGAGCAGTACTTC.

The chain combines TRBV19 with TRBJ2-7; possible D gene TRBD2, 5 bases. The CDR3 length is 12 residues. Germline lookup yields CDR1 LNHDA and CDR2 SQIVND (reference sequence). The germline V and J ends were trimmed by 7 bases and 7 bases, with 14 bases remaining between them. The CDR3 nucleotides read TGTGCCAGTAATACGGGATACGGTGAGCAGTACTTC. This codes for CASNTGYGEQYF.

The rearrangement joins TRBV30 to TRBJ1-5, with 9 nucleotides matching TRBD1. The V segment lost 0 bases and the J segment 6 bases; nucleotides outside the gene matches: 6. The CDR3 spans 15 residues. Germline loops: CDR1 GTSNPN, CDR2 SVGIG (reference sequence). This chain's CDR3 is CAWSVPGQGSQPQHF. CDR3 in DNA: TGTGCCTGGAGTGTACCGGGACAGGGCTCTCAGCCCCAGCATTTT.

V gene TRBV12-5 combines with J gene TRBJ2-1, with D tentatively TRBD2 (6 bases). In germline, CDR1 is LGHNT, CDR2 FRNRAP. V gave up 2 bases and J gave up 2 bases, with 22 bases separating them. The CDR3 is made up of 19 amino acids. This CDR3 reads CASGLFNRAGRGTYNEQFF. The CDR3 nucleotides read TGTGCTAGTGGTTTGTTCAACCGGGCCGGGAGAGGGACCTACAATGAGCAGTTCTTC. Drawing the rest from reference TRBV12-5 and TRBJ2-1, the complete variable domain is DARVTQTPRHKVTEMGQEVTMRCQPILGHNTVFWYRQTMMQGLELLAYFRNRAPLDDSGMPKDRFSAEMPDATLATLKIQPSEPRDSAVYFCASGLFNRAGRGTYNEQFFGPGTRLTVL.

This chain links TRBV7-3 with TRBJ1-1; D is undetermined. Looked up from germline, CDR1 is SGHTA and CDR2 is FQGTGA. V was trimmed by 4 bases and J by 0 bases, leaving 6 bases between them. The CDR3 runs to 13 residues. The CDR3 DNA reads TGTGCCAGCAGCTCCTCCTTGAACACTGAAGCTTTCTTT. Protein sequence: CASSSSLNTEAFF.

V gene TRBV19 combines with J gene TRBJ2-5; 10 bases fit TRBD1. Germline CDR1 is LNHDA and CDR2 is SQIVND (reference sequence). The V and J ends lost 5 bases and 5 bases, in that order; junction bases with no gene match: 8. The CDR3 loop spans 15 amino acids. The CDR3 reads CASSERQGAWETQYF. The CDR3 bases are TGTGCCAGTAGTGAGAGACAGGGGGCTTGGGAGACCCAGTACTTC.